The 18 T cell receptor beta chains in this list originate from one sample, sequenced in a study of T cell responses to AZD1222 COVID-19 vaccine. Assay: immunoSEQ multiplex PCR; the TCRdb copy retains only in-frame clones and omits some. The data hold about 130,000 clones, with roughly 91% observed a single time. This sample comprised peripheral blood, obtained on day 0 of MenACWY control vaccination. The receptors stem from an adult in good health.

This chain connects TRBV12-3 or TRBV12-4 to TRBJ1-1, with D uncertain. Trimming took 7 bases from V and 4 from J, leaving 10 bases between them. This CDR3 contains 12 residues. CDR3 bases: TGTGCCAGCACCCGCACCTCCACTGAAGCTTTCTTT. It encodes CASTRTSTEAFF.

The chain joins TRBV5-1 to TRBJ2-6, with TRBD1 as a possible D gene (5 bases). The V gene lost 7 bases and the J gene lost 4 bases, with 12 bases spanning the gap. This CDR3 contains 14 residues. CDR1 is SGHRS and CDR2 is YFSETQ in the germline V gene. CDR3 loop: CASVQGIGANVLTF. The CDR3 DNA is TGCGCCAGCGTGCAGGGTATCGGGGCCAACGTCCTGACTTTC.

The gene calls are TRBV1 and TRBJ2-5; TRBD2, the table's D call, lacks a check against the DNA. TRBV1 is recorded as a pseudogene. This CDR3 contains 20 residues. As DNA, the CDR3 is TGCACCAGCAGCCAAGAATTTAACGCAGCGGGAGGGCCCGGCCAAGAGACCCAGTACTTC. It encodes CTSSQEFNAAGGPGQETQYF.

This clone has only one observation. The chain couples TRBV4-3 to TRBJ2-3, with no clear D. CDR1 and CDR2 from the germline V gene are LGHNA and YSLEER. V shed 0 bases and J shed 6 bases, with 10 bases lying between them. The CDR3 runs to 14 residues. The DNA for the CDR3 is TGCGCCAGCAGCCAAGAAGGTATCTCGGATACGCAGTATTTT. Residues: CASSQEGISDTQYF.

CDR3 sequence (DNA): TGTGCCAGTAGTCCACAGCGTCAAAGCTCCTACGAGCAGTACTTC. Translation: CASSPQRQSSYEQYF. This chain links TRBV19 with TRBJ2-7; no firm D call. The CDR3 covers 15 residues. The V and J ends lost 5 bases and 0 bases respectively, with 14 bases between them. Looked up from germline, CDR1 is LNHDA and CDR2 is SQIVND (reference sequence). Together with reference TRBV19 and TRBJ2-7, the CDR3 gives the full variable domain: DGGITQSPKYLFRKEGQNVTLSCEQNLNHDAMYWYRQDPGQGLRLIYYSQIVNDFQKGDIAEGYSVSREKKESFPLTVTSAQKNPTAFYLCASSPQRQSSYEQYFGPGTRLTVT.

J is TRBJ2-2 and V is TRBV23-1, with 7 positions matching TRBD1. TRBV23-1 is an ORF, and what it does is uncertain. V trimming: 0 bases; J trimming: 1 base; junction bases outside the gene matches: 5. The CDR3 loop spans 17 amino acids. CDR3 nucleotide sequence: TGCGCCAGCAGTCAATCCCGCCGGGACAGGAACACCGGGGAGCTGTTTTTT. It encodes CASSQSRRDRNTGELFF.

The V gene is TRBV6-5, the J gene TRBJ2-5, with 8 positions matching TRBD1. Germline V gene lookup returns CDR1 MNHEY and CDR2 SVGAGI. CDR3 length equals 15 residues. The V gene end was trimmed by 6 bases and the J gene end by 2 bases; junction bases not matched to a gene: 8. DNA of the CDR3: TGTGCCAGCAGCGCCACAGGGGGAAGACAAGAGACCCAGTACTTC. Protein: CASSATGGRQETQYF.

The rearrangement uses TRBV19 and TRBJ1-2; D unresolved. This CDR3 spans 13 amino acids. V was cut by 6 bases and J by 5 bases, with 13 bases left in between. The V gene's germline CDR1 is LNHDA and CDR2 SQIVND (reference sequence). In nucleotides, the CDR3 is TGTGCCAGTAGCCAGGAGGATTGGTATGGCTACACCTTC. It encodes CASSQEDWYGYTF.

The chain has TRBV19 and TRBJ2-2; TRBD1 aligns across 7 bases. The J segment lost 0 bases and the V segment lost 5 bases, leaving 6 bases of the junction unmatched. CDR3 length: 16 residues. CDR1 LNHDA and CDR2 SQIVND come from the germline V gene (reference sequence). CDR3 in DNA: TGTGCCAGTAGTGCGCCGGGACAGCCGAACACCGGGGAGCTGTTTTTT. Translation: CASSAPGQPNTGELFF.

The chain recombines TRBV12-3 or TRBV12-4 with TRBJ1-5; D gene ambiguous. The CDR3 covers 13 residues. Trimming removed 10 bases from V and 4 bases from J, with 14 bases in between. This CDR3 reads CATALGFNQPQHF. The CDR3 DNA reads TGTGCCACCGCGCTAGGGTTTAATCAGCCCCAGCATTTT.

This chain joins TRBV5-6 and TRBJ2-3; D might be TRBD2 (6 bases). In germline, CDR1 is SGHDT, CDR2 YYEEEE. The CDR3 runs 16 residues. Between the trimmed V and J ends, which lost 5 bases and 0 bases, there was a span of 16 bases. In DNA form, the CDR3 reads TGTGCCAGCAGTCCCTTGATGGCGGGGAGCACAGATACGCAGTATTTT. This encodes CASSPLMAGSTDTQYF.

Only a few counts were recorded for this clone. The chain carries TRBV14 and TRBJ1-4, with D perhaps matching TRBD1 (6 bases). Germline V gene lookup returns CDR1 SGHDN and CDR2 FVKESK. The germline V and J ends were trimmed by 0 bases and 5 bases, with 10 bases remaining between them. CDR3 length: 15 amino acids. The CDR3 loop is CASSQDLGGNEKLFF. The CDR3 coding sequence is TGTGCCAGCAGCCAAGATCTGGGGGGCAATGAAAAACTGTTTTTT.

The V and J genes are TRBV27 and TRBJ2-2; TRBD2 matches at 14 bases. The germline V gene encodes CDR1 MNHEY and CDR2 SMNVEV (reference sequence). The V and J ends lost 6 bases and 7 bases, in that order; junction bases with no gene match: 16. This CDR3 is built from 19 residues. The chain's CDR3 is CASRNFPPGLAGADGELFF. The CDR3 coding sequence is TGTGCCAGCAGAAATTTCCCCCCGGGACTAGCGGGAGCAGACGGGGAGCTGTTTTTT.

V usage is TRBV24-1 and J usage is TRBJ2-7; D is unresolved. V lost 3 bases, J lost 4 bases, and 9 bases lay in between. Germline values: CDR1 KGHDR, CDR2 SFDVKD. CDR3 length: 13 residues. The CDR3 DNA sequence: TGTGCCACCAGTGATCCCCAGCGATACGAGCAGTACTTC. Protein: CATSDPQRYEQYF.

The rearrangement links TRBV4-3 to TRBJ2-1, with 8 bases that match TRBD1. The CDR3 extends over 21 amino acids. CDR1 LGHNA and CDR2 YSLEER come from the germline V gene. V shed 1 base, J shed 0 bases, and the junction held 17 bases outside the gene matches. CDR3 residues: CASSQGSDRGGGQVSYNEQFF. As DNA, the CDR3 is TGCGCCAGCAGCCAAGGGTCCGACAGGGGAGGAGGACAAGTCTCCTACAATGAGCAGTTCTTC.

The count of this clone is one. The chain carries TRBV19 and TRBJ2-5, with 13 bases matching TRBD2. The V and J ends lost 6 bases and 2 bases, in that order; junction bases with no gene match: 3. Germline V CDR1 and CDR2: LNHDA, SQIVND (reference sequence). This CDR3 has 15 residues. The CDR3 here is CASRQLAGGQETQYF. Written as DNA, the CDR3 is TGTGCCAGTAGGCAACTAGCGGGGGGGCAAGAGACCCAGTACTTC.

This chain uses TRBV6-6 with TRBJ1-1; perhaps TRBD1 as D (5 bases). The CDR3 totals 14 residues. Looked up from germline, CDR1 is MNHNY and CDR2 is SVGAGI (reference sequence). V lost 2 bases, J lost 1 base, and 8 bases lay in between. The DNA of the CDR3 is TGTGCCAGCAGTTACGGGGGGGAGAACACTGAAGCTTTCTTT. It is translated as CASSYGGENTEAFF.

This clone has a single count. The V gene is TRBV5-1, the J gene TRBJ2-2; TRBD2 aligns across 10 bases. This CDR3 has 16 amino acids. V trimming: 0 bases; J trimming: 3 bases; junction bases outside the gene matches: 2. Germline CDR1 and CDR2: SGHRS and YFSETQ. The CDR3 spells CASSLVLAGDTGELFF. DNA for the CDR3: TGCGCCAGCAGCTTGGTCCTAGCGGGGGACACCGGGGAGCTGTTTTTT.